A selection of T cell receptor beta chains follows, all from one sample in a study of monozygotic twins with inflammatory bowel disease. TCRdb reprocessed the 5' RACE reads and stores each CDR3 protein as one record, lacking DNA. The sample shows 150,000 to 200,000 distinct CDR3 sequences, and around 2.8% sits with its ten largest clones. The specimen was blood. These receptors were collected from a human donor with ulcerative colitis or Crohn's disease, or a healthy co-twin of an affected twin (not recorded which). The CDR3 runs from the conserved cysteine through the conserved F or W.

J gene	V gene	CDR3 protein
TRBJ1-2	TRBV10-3	CAISLGTDNYGYTF
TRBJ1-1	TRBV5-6	CASSADGLGTEAFF
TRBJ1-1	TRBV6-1	CASRRYIDTEAFF
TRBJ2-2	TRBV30	CAWTSLSSVIGELFF
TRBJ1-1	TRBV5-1	CASSLVRGSTEAFF
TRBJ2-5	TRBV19	CASSMGPGLQETQYF
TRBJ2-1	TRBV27	CASRTRGLGEQFF
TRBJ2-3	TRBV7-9	CASSLLAGMDTQYF
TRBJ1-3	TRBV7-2	CASSPNSVGVGNTIYF
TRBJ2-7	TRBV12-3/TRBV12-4	CASSSILYEQYF
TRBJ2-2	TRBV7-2	CASSATKTGELFF
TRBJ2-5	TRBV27	CASRPPSGSSVWSGTQYF
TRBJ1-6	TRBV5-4	CASSAGTGFVDSPLHF
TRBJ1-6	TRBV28	CASSRGPATNSPLHF
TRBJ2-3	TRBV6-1	CASSKPRTGSDTQYF
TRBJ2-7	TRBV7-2	CASSLEGAGRYEQYF
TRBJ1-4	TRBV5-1	CASSLSGGTEKLFF
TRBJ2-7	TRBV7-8	CASSLARTGALDEQYF
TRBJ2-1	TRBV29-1	CSVGPSGTYNEQFF
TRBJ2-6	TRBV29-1	CSVADSGANVLTF
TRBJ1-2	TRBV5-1	CASSRELEEAYTF
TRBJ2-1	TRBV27	CASSLRGRGSYNEQFF
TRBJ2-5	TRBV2	CASSVGRTFSTETQYF
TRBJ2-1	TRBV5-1	CASSLTGTGQDEQFF
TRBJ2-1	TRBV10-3	CAIRQSGSKYNEQFF
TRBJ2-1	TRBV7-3	CASSLFDAGGFVNEQFF
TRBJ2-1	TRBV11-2	CASSHYGGRDSSYNEQFF
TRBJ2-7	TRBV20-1	CSALGQGIWFAGGGEQYF
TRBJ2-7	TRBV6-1	CASREAGGSYEQYF
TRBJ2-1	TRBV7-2	CASSLAAWGYNEQFF
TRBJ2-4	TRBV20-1	CSASQRQGAKNMQYF
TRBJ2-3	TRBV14	CASSHRGSGLGDTQYF
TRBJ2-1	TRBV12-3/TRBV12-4	CASRSGGLTYNEQFF
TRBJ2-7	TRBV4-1	CASSQQTLGEQYF
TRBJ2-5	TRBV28	CASSLVRLQETQYF
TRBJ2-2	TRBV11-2	CASSTRDTVYTGELFF
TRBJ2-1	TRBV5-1	CASSRQSSYNEQFF